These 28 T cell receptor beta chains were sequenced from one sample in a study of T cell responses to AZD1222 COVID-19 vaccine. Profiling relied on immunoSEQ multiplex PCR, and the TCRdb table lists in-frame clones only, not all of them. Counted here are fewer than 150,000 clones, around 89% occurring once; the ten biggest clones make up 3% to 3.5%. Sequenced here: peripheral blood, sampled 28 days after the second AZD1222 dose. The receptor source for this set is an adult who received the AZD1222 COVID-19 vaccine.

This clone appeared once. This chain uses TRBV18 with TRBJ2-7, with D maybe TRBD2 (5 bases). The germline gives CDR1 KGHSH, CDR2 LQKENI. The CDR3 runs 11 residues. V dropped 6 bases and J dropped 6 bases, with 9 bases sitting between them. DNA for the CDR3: TGTGCCAGCTCCCAGAGCGGCGAGCAGTACTTC. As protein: CASSQSGEQYF.

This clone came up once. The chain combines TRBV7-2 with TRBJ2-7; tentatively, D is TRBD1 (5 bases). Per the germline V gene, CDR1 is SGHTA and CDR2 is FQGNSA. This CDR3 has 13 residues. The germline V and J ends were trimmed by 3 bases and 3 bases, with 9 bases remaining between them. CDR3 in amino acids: CASSLDTVYEQYF. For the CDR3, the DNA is TGTGCCAGCAGCTTGGACACCGTCTACGAGCAGTACTTC.

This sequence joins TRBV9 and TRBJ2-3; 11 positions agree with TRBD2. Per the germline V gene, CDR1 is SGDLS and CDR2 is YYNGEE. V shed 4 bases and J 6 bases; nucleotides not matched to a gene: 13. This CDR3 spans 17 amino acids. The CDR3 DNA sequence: TGTGCCAGCAGCCCCTCCGATAGCGGGGGGGCAAGGGATACGCAGTATTTT. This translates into CASSPSDSGGARDTQYF. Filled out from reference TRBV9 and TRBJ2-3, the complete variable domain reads DSGVTQTPKHLITATGQRVTLRCSPRSGDLSVYWYQQSLDQGLQFLIQYYNGEERAKGNILERFSAQQFPDLHSELNLSSLELGDSALYFCASSPSDSGGARDTQYFGPGTRLTVL.

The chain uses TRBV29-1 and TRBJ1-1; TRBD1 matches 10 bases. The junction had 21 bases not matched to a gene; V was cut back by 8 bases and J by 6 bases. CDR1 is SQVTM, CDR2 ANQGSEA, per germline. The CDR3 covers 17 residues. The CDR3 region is CSTGQGISIGETAEAFF. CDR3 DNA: TGCAGCACGGGACAGGGGATTTCAATCGGGGAAACCGCTGAAGCTTTCTTT. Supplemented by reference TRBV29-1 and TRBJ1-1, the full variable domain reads SAVISQKPSRDICQRGTSLTIQCQVDSQVTMMFWYRQQPGQSLTLIATANQGSEATYESGFVIDKFPISRPNLTFSTLTVSNMSPEDSSIYLCSTGQGISIGETAEAFFGQGTRLTVV.

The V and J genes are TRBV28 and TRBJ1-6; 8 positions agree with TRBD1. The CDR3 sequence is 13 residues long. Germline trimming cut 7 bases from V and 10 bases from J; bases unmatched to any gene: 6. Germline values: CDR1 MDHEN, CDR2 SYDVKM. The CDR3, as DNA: TGTGCCAGCATGACAGGGGCTATATCACCCCTCCACTTT. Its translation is CASMTGAISPLHF. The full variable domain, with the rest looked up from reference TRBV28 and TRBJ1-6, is DVKVTQSSRYLVKRTGEKVFLECVQDMDHENMFWYRQDPGLGLRLIYFSYDVKMKEKGDIPEGYSVSREKKERFSLILESASTNQTSMYLCASMTGAISPLHFGNGTRLTVT.

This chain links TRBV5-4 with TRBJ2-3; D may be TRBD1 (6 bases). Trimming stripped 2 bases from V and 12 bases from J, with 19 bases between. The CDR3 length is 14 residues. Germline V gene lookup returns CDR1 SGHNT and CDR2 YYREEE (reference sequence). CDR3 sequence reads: CASSFVLGAASQYF. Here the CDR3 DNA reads TGTGCCAGCAGCTTCGTTTTGGGGGCCGCTTCCCAGTATTTT.

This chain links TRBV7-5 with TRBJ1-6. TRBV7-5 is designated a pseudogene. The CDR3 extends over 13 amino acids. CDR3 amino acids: CARSLADPSPLHF. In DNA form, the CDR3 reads TGTGCCAGAAGCTTAGCCGACCCCTCACCCCTCCACTTT.

DNA for the CDR3: TGTGCCACCAGCAGAGATTTGTCCGGGACAGGGGGTGGTGAAAAACTGTTTTTT. It encodes CATSRDLSGTGGGEKLFF. V is TRBV15 and J is TRBJ1-4, with TRBD1 matching 11 bases. The CDR3 extends over 18 amino acids. The ends lost 0 bases at V and 7 bases at J; junction bases unmatched: 10. Germline assignment: CDR1 LNHNV and CDR2 YYDKDF (reference sequence).

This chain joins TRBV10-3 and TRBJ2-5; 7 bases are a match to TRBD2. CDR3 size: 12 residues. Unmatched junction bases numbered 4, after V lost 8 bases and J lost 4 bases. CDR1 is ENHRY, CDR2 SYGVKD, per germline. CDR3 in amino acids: CAIGGVSETQYF. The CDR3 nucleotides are TGTGCCATCGGGGGGGTGTCAGAGACCCAGTACTTC.

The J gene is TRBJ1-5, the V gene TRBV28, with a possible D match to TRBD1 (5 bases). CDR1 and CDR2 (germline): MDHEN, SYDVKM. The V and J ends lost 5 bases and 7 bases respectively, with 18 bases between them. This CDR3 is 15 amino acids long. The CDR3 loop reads CASSTSLQGGQPQHF. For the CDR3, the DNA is TGTGCCAGCAGTACCTCGCTTCAGGGCGGCCAGCCCCAGCATTTT.

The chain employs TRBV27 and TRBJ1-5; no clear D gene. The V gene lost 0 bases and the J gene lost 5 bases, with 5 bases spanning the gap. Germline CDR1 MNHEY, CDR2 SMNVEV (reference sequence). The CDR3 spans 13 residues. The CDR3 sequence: CASSLSPDQPQHF. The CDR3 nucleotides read TGTGCCAGCAGTTTATCACCGGATCAGCCCCAGCATTTT.

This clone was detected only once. This CDR3 is CASSTATGFREKLFF. In DNA form, the CDR3 reads TGTGCCAGCAGTACTGCTACAGGATTTCGTGAAAAACTGTTTTTT. This chain uses TRBV7-2 with TRBJ1-4; D is possibly TRBD1 (5 bases). With 6 bases removed from V and 7 bases from J, the gap between germline ends came to 18 bases. The CDR3 sequence is 15 residues long. The germline gives CDR1 SGHTA, CDR2 FQGNSA.

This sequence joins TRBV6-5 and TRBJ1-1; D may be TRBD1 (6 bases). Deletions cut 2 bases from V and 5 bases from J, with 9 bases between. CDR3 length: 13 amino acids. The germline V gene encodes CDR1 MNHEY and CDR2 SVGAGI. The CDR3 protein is CASSYVGTTEAFF. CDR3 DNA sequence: TGTGCCAGCAGTTACGTAGGGACAACTGAAGCTTTCTTT.

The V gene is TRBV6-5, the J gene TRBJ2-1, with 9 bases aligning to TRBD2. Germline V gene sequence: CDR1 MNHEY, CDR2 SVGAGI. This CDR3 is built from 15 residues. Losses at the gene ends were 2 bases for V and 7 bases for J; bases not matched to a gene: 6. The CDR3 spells CASSYKGLAKNEQFF. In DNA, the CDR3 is TGTGCCAGCAGTTACAAAGGACTAGCGAAAAATGAGCAGTTCTTC.

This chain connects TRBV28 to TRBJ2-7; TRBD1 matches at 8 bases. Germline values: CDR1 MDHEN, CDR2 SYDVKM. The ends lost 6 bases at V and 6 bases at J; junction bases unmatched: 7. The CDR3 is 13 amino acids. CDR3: CASSDPGQAEQYF. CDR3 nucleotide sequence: TGTGCCAGCAGCGACCCGGGACAGGCCGAGCAGTACTTC.

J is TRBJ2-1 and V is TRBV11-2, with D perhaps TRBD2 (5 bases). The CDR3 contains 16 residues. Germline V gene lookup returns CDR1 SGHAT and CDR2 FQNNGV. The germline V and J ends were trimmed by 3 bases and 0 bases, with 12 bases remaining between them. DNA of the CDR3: TGTGCCAGCAGCTTGGGGTCCGGGAACTCCTACAATGAGCAGTTCTTC. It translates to CASSLGSGNSYNEQFF.

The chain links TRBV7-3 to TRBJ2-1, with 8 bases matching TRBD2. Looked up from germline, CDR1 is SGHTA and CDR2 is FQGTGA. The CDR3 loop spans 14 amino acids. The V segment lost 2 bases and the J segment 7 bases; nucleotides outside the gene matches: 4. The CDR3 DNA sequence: TGTGCCAGCAGCTTACGACCGGGAGGGAATGAGCAGTTCTTC. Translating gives CASSLRPGGNEQFF.

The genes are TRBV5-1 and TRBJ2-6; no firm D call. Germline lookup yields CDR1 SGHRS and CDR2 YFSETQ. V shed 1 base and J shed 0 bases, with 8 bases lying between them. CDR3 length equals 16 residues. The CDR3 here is CASSLTLNSGANVLTF. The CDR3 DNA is TGCGCCAGCAGCTTGACCCTCAACTCTGGGGCCAACGTCCTGACTTTC.

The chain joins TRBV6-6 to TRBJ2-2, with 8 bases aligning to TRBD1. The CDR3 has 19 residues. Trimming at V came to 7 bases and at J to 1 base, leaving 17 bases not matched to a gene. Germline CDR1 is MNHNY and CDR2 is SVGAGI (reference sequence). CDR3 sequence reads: CASNRDKKTGEKNTGELFF. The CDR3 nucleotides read TGTGCCAGCAATCGTGATAAAAAGACAGGGGAGAAGAACACCGGGGAGCTGTTTTTT.

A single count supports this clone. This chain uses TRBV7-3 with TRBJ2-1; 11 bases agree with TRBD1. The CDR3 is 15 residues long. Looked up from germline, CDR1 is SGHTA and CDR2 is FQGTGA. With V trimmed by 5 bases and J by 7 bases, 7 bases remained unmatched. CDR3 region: CASSPTGTGGNEQFF. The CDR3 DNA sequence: TGTGCCAGCAGCCCCACAGGGACAGGGGGAAATGAGCAGTTCTTC.

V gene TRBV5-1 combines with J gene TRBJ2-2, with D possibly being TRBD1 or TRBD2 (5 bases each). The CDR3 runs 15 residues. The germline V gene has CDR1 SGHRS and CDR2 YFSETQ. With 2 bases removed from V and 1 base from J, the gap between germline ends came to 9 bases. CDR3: CASSFIGGNTGELFF. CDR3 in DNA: TGCGCCAGCAGCTTCATTGGGGGGAACACCGGGGAGCTGTTTTTT.

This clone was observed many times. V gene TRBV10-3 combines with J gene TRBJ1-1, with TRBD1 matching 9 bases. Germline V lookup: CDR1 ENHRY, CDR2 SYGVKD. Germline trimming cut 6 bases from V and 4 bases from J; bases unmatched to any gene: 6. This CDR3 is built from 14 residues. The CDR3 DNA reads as TGTGCCATCAGGGGCCCGACAGGGGGCACTGAAGCTTTCTTT. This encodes CAIRGPTGGTEAFF.

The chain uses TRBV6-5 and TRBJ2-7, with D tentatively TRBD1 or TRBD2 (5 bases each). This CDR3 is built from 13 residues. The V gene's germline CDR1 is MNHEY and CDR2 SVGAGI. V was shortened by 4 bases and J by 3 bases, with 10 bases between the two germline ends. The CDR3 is CASSLGENYEQYF. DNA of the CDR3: TGTGCCAGCAGTTTGGGGGAGAACTACGAGCAGTACTTC.

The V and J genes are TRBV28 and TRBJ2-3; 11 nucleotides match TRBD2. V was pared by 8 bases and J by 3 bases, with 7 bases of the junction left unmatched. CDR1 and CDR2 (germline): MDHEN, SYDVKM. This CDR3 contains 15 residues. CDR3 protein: CASVAGGRETDTQYF. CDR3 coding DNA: TGTGCCAGCGTAGCGGGGGGGCGTGAGACAGATACGCAGTATTTT.

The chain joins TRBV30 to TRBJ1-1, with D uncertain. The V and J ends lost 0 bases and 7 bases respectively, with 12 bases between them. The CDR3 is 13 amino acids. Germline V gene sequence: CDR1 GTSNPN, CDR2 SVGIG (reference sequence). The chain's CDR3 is CAWSVRRSGEAFF. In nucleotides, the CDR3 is TGTGCCTGGAGTGTACGGCGTTCAGGTGAAGCTTTCTTT.

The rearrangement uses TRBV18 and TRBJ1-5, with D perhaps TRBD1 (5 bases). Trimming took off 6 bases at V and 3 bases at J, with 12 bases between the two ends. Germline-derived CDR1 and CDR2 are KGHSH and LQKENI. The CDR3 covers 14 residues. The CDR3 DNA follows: TGTGCCAGCTCGTCGGGGACGGACAATCAGCCCCAGCATTTT. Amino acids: CASSSGTDNQPQHF.

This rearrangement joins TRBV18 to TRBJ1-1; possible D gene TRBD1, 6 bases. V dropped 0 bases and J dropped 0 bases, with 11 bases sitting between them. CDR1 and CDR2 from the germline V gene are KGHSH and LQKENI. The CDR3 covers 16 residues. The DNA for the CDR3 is TGTGCCAGCTCACCACCGCGCAGGGGACTGAACACTGAAGCTTTCTTT. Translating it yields CASSPPRRGLNTEAFF.

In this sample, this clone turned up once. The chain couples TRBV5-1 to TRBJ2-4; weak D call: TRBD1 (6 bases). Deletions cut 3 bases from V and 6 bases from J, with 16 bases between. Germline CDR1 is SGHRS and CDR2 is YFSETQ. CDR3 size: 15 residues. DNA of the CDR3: TGCGCCAGCAGCTCCGGACAGAAGGTCCGAAACATTCAGTACTTC. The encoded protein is CASSSGQKVRNIQYF.